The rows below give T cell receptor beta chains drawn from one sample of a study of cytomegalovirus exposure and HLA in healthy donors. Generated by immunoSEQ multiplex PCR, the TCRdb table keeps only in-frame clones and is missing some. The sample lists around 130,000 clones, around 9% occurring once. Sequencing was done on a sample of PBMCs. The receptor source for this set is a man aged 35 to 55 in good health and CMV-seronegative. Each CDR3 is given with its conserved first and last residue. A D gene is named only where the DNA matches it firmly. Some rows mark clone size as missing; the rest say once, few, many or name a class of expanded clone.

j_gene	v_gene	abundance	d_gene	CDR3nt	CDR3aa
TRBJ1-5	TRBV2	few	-	TGTGCCAGCGGCCCTAGCTATCAGCCCCAGCATTTT	CASGPSYQPQHF
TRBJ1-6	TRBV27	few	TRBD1	TGTGCCAGCAGCCCTACAGGGGTGAATTCACCCCTCCACTTT	CASSPTGVNSPLHF
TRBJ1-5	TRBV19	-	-	TGTGCCAGTAGTATCGCGACAGTGAATCAGCCCCAGCATTTT	CASSIATVNQPQHF
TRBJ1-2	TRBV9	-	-	TGTGCCAGCAGCCATTTAACTTGGGGCTACACCTTC	CASSHLTWGYTF
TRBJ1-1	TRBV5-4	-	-	TGTGCCAGCAGCTTGGGTGGGGGGACTGAAGCTTTCTTT	CASSLGGGTEAFF
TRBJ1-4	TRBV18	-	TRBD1	TGTGCCAGCTCACCTAACAGGGGACCGCTTAATGAAAAACTGTTTTTT	CASSPNRGPLNEKLFF
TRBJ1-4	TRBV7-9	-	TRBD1	TGTGCCAGCAGCTTGGGGGACAGTGATGATGAAAAACTGTTTTTT	CASSLGDSDDEKLFF
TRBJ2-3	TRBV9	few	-	TGTGCCAGCAGAGGGGGGGATTATACGCAGTATTTT	CASRGGDYTQYF
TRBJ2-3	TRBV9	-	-	TGTGCCAGCAGCGCGATGGGGGGGCTAACCACAGATACGCAGTATTTT	CASSAMGGLTTDTQYF
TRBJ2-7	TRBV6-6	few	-	TGTGCCAGCAGTTACTCGAGCAGGGTGAAAGACGAGCAGTACTTC	CASSYSSRVKDEQYF
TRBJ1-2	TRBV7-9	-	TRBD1	TGTGCCAGCAGCTTATATAACAGGGGGGACTATGGCTACACCTTC	CASSLYNRGDYGYTF
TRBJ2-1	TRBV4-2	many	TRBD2	TGTGCCAGCAGCGGGGCGGGGGGGTACAATGAGCAGTTCTTC	CASSGAGGYNEQFF
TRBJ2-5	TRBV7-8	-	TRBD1	TGTGCCAGCAGCTCTAGGACAGGGGGCTACGAGACCCAGTACTTC	CASSSRTGGYETQYF
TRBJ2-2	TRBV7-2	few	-	TGTGCCAGCAGCTTAGAATTATCAGCGGCCCCTGGGACCGGGGAGCTGTTTTTT	CASSLELSAAPGTGELFF
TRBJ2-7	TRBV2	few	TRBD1	TGTGCCAGCACCCGGCAGGGGCAGGGGGCCGAGCAGTACTTC	CASTRQGQGAEQYF
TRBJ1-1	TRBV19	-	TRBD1	TGTGCCAGTAACAGGGGGCTAGCGGTGAACACTGAAGCTTTCTTT	CASNRGLAVNTEAFF
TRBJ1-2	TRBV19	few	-	TGTGCCAGTAGGGGACATTCAGCTAACTATGGCTACACCTTC	CASRGHSANYGYTF
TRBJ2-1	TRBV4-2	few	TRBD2	TGTGCCAGCAGCCAAGACTCCCTAGCGGGGGTCGATGAGCAGTTCTTC	CASSQDSLAGVDEQFF
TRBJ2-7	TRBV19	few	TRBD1	TGTGCCAGTAGTATAGCCAGGGGACAGTCCTACGAGCAGTACTTC	CASSIARGQSYEQYF
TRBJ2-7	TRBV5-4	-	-	TGTGCCAGCAGCTGGGGCTACGGAGCCTACGAGCAGTACTTC	CASSWGYGAYEQYF
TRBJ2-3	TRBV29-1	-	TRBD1	TGCAGCGTTGACCCCGCCAGGGGGCGAAGAGATACGCAGTATTTT	CSVDPARGRRDTQYF
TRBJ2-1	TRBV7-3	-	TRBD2	TGTGCCAGCAGCTTAATAGCGGGGGGCAGTCCCAATGAGCAGTTCTTC	CASSLIAGGSPNEQFF
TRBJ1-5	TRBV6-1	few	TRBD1	TGTGCCAGCAGTGAAGCCGGGACAGGGAGATTTTATAGCAATCAGCCCCAGCATTTT	CASSEAGTGRFYSNQPQHF
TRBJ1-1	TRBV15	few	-	TGTGCCACCAGCAGAGATTTGCGGAGGGGCACTGAAGCTTTCTTT	CATSRDLRRGTEAFF
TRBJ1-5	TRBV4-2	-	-	TGTGCCAGCAGCCAAGATCAGAGAGGCCCCCAGCATTTT	CASSQDQRGPQHF
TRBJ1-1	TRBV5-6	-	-	TGTGCCAGCAGCTTGTTGAGGGCGAATTTGAACACTGAAGCTTTCTTT	CASSLLRANLNTEAFF
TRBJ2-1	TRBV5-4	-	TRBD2	TGTGCCAGCAGCTTGGGCTTGCGGGGGGGCAGGAATGAGCAGTTCTTC	CASSLGLRGGRNEQFF
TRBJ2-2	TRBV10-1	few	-	TGCGCCAGCAGTGAGTTCCGGAACACCGGGGAGCTGTTTTTT	CASSEFRNTGELFF
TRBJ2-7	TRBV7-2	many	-	TGTGCCAGCAGCTGGGGCGGGGTGGGCGAGCAGTACTTC	CASSWGGVGEQYF
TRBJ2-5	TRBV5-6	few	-	TGTGCCAGCAGCCCGGACTACCAAGAGACCCAGTACTTC	CASSPDYQETQYF
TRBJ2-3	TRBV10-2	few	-	TGCGCCAGCAGTGCCAGTAGCACGCAGTATTTT	CASSASSTQYF
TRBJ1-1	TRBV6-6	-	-	TGTGCCAGCGCTGGGGGCGCTGAAGCTTTCTTT	CASAGGAEAFF
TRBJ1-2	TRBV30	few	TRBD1	TGTGCCTGGAGTGTAGACAGGGATTATGGCTACACCTTC	CAWSVDRDYGYTF
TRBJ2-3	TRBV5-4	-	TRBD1	TGTGCCAGCAGCCCGGCCGGGACAGCTAGCACAGATACGCAGTATTTT	CASSPAGTASTDTQYF
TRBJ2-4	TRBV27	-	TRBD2	TGTGCCAGCAGTTTTTCAACTAGCGGCAAAAACATTCAGTACTTC	CASSFSTSGKNIQYF
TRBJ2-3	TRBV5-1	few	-	TGCGCCAGCAGCTTGCTTGAAGGACACCGCACAGATACGCAGTATTTT	CASSLLEGHRTDTQYF
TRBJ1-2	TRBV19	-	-	TGTGCCAGTAGTAGAGGAGATGGCTACACCTTC	CASSRGDGYTF
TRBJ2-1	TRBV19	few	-	TGTGCCAGTAGTATAGGGGCCAGCCGGTACAATGAGCAGTTCTTC	CASSIGASRYNEQFF
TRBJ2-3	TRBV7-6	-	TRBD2	TGTGCCAGCACCCCGAGCGGGGGTTTAGCAGATACGCAGTATTTT	CASTPSGGLADTQYF
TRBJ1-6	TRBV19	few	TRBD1	TGTGCCAGTAGGTTGGGACAGTGGAGGGATTCACCCCTCCACTTT	CASRLGQWRDSPLHF
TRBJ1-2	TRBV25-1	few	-	TGTGCCAGCAGTGAACTTGGCCTAGGTGGCTACACCTTC	CASSELGLGGYTF
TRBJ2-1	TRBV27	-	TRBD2	TGTGCCAGCTCCACTAGCGGGGCATACAATGAGCAGTTCTTC	CASSTSGAYNEQFF
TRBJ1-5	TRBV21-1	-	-	TGTGCCAGCAGCAAAGAGAAGGCGGGCCAGCCCCAGCATTTT	CASSKEKAGQPQHF
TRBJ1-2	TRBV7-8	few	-	TGTGCCAGCAGCTCCCCCAGAAATCGGGAGCATGGCTACACCTTC	CASSSPRNREHGYTF
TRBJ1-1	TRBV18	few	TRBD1	TGTGCCAGCTCACTTGGACAGGGTGGGACTGAAGCTTTCTTT	CASSLGQGGTEAFF
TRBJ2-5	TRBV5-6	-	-	TGTGCCAGCAGCTTGGGCGGGTTCGGGGAGACCCAGTACTTC	CASSLGGFGETQYF
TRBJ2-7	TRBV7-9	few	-	TGTGCCAGCAGCTTGACAGCGCCAACCTACGAGCAGTACTTC	CASSLTAPTYEQYF
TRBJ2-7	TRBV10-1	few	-	TGCGCCAGCAGTGAGTCGTTAGGGGACGAGCAGTACTTC	CASSESLGDEQYF
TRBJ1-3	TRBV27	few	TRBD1	TGTGCCAGCAGTTTGAATGATAGGGGGCTCTCTGGAAACACCATATATTTT	CASSLNDRGLSGNTIYF
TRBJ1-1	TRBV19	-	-	TGTGCCAGTAGTATAACGGGGGGGGACACTGAAGCTTTCTTT	CASSITGGDTEAFF
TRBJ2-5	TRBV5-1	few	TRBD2	TGCGCCAGCAGCTCGACTAGCGGGCAAGAGACCCAGTACTTC	CASSSTSGQETQYF
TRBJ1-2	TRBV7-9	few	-	TGTGCCAGCAGCTTAGTAACGAGCGACTCCGGCGACTATGGCTACACCTTC	CASSLVTSDSGDYGYTF
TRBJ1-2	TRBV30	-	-	TGTGCCACAGGCTATGGCTACACCTTC	CATGYGYTF
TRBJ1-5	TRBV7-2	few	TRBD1	TGTGCCAGCAGCTCCGACGGACAGGTCAATCAGCCCCAGCATTTT	CASSSDGQVNQPQHF
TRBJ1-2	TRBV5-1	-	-	TGCGCCAGCAGCTGGGGAGGAGCCCTCTATGGCTACACCTTC	CASSWGGALYGYTF
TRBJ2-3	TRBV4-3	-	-	TGCGCCAGCAGCCCTCAGGCAGATTCATACGACTATACAACAGATACGCAGTATTTT	CASSPQADSYDYTTDTQYF
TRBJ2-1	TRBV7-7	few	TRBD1	TGTGCCAGCAGCCAGGGGGATCCCTCCTACAATGAGCAGTTCTTC	CASSQGDPSYNEQFF
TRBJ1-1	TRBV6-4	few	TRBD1	TGTGCCAGCGCGGACAGGGACAACACTGAAGCTTTCTTT	CASADRDNTEAFF
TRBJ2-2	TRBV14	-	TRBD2	TGTGCCAGCAGCCAAGGACTAGCGGGAACCGGGGAGCTGTTTTTT	CASSQGLAGTGELFF
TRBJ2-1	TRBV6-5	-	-	TGTGCCAGCAGTTACTCGAGCCTAGTCGATGAGCAGTTCTTC	CASSYSSLVDEQFF